A selection of T cell receptor beta chains follows, all from one sample in a study of blood T cells in healthy people across ages. MiXCR, applied by TCRdb to the 5' RACE reads, yields one record per CDR3 protein. The sample consists of hundreds of thousands of distinct CDR3 sequences, less than 80% of them appearing once. Sequencing input: blood. These receptor sequences come from a man aged 25-45 years in good health. CDR3s include the opening cysteine and the closing phenylalanine or tryptophan. A D gene is named only where the DNA matches it firmly. The size of a clone is reported for some rows only, either as once, few or many, or as a class for expanded clones.

>once|TRBJ2-1|TRBD2|TRBV5-1
CASSLRTSNEQFF
TGCGCCAGCAGCTTGAGGACTAGCAATGAGCAGTTCTTC
>.|TRBJ1-6|TRBD1|TRBV2
CASQPAGQGNSPLHF
TGTGCCAGCCAACCGGCGGGACAGGGAAATTCACCCCTCCACTTT
>.|TRBJ2-7|.|TRBV9
CASSSPPDRLSYEQYF
TGTGCCAGCAGCTCACCCCCCGACCGACTCTCCTACGAGCAGTACTTC
>.|TRBJ2-1|TRBD1|TRBV20-1
CSALGQGFYEQFF
TGCAGTGCGCTGGGACAGGGGTTCTATGAGCAGTTCTTC
>.|TRBJ2-7|TRBD1|TRBV29-1
CSVEGTGNVYEQYF
TGCAGCGTTGAAGGGACAGGGAATGTATACGAGCAGTACTTC
>.|TRBJ1-3|.|TRBV10-3
CAISESTDSGNTIYF
TGTGCCATCAGTGAGTCGACGGACTCTGGAAACACCATATATTTT
>.|TRBJ2-7|.|TRBV12-3/TRBV12-4
CASSPPDSREQYF
TGTGCCAGCAGCCCCCCGGACAGCCGCGAGCAGTACTTC
>.|TRBJ1-4|.|TRBV9
CASSGTATTNEKLFF
TGTGCCAGCAGCGGGACAGCCACAACTAATGAAAAACTGTTTTTT
>.|TRBJ1-5|.|TRBV20-1
CSARGGYGNQPQHF
TGCAGTGCTAGAGGGGGGTACGGCAATCAGCCCCAGCATTTT
>.|TRBJ2-1|.|TRBV7-2
CASRIGSGTTYEQFF
TGTGCCAGCAGAATAGGCTCCGGGACAACCTATGAGCAGTTCTTC
>.|TRBJ2-7|.|TRBV4-3
CASSQDLGVTGEQYF
TGCGCCAGCAGCCAAGATTTGGGGGTTACGGGCGAGCAGTACTTC
>.|TRBJ2-7|.|TRBV20-1
CSASKEGGRPYEQYF
TGCAGTGCTAGTAAAGAGGGGGGCCGTCCTTACGAGCAGTACTTC
>.|TRBJ2-5|.|TRBV20-1
CSALNQETQYF
TGCAGTGCTCTGAATCAAGAGACCCAGTACTTC
>.|TRBJ2-5|TRBD2|TRBV29-1
CSLRTSGSETQYF
TGCAGCCTTCGGACTAGCGGGTCGGAGACCCAGTACTTC
>few|TRBJ1-2|.|TRBV12-3/TRBV12-4
CASGGLIYGYTF
TGTGCCAGCGGAGGCCTTATCTATGGCTACACCTTC
>.|TRBJ2-5|.|TRBV5-1
CASSLVGQGRRVETQYF
TGCGCCAGCAGCTTGGTTGGGCAGGGACGACGAGTAGAGACCCAGTACTTC
>.|TRBJ1-1|.|TRBV6-2/TRBV6-3
CASSNIQATNTEAFF
TGTGCCAGCAGTAATATACAGGCTACGAACACTGAAGCTTTCTTT